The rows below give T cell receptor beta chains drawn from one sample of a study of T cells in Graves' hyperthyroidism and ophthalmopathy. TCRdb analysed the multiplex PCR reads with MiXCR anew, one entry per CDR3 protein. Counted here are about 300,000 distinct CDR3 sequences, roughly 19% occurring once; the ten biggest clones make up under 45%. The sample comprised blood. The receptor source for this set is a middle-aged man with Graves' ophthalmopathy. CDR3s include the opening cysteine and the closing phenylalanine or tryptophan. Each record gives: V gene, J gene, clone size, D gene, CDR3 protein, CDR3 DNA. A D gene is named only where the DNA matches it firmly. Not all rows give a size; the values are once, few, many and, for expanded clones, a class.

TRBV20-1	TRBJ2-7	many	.	CSAQRTVWPYEQYF	TGCAGTGCACAAAGGACAGTCTGGCCCTACGAGCAGTACTTC
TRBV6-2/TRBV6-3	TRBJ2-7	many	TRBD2	CASSLHTSGRAYVVYEQYF	TGTGCCAGCAGCCTTCATACTAGCGGGAGGGCCTATGTTGTCTACGAGCAGTACTTC
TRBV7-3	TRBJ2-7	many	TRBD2	CASAQAGGAYEQYF	TGTGCCAGCGCCCAAGCGGGAGGGGCCTACGAGCAGTACTTC
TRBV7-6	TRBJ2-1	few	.	CASSSYLRDSVENEQFF	TGTGCCAGCAGCTCCTACCTCCGGGACTCTGTCGAGAATGAGCAGTTCTTC
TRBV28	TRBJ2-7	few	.	CASSPTGTIYEQYF	TGTGCCAGCAGTCCCACCGGGACAATCTACGAGCAGTACTTC
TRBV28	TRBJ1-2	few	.	CASNSVNYGYTF	TGTGCCAGCAACTCGGTTAACTATGGCTACACCTTC
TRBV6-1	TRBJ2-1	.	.	CASREGHSSSYNEQFF	TGTGCCAGCAGAGAAGGGCACAGTAGCTCCTACAATGAGCAGTTCTTC
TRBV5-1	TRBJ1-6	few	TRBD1	CASSPNDRGNSPLHF	TGCGCCAGCAGTCCCAACGACAGGGGAAATTCACCCCTCCACTTT
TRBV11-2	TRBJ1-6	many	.	CASSLGTEGSPLHF	TGTGCCAGCAGCTTAGGGACAGAGGGTTCACCCCTCCACTTT
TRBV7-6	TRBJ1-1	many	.	CASTEGRHTEAFF	TGTGCCAGCACGGAAGGACGGCACACTGAAGCTTTCTTT
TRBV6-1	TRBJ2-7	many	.	CASTPEGGATYEQYF	TGTGCCAGCACCCCAGAGGGGGGGGCCACCTACGAGCAGTACTTC
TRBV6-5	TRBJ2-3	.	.	CASSYSLQGGDWDTQYF	TGTGCCAGCAGTTACTCGCTCCAGGGTGGAGATTGGGATACGCAGTATTTT
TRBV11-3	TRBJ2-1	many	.	CASSFSSVGNEQFF	TGTGCCAGCAGCTTTAGTTCCGTTGGCAATGAGCAGTTCTTC
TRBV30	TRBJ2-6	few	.	CASGHPSSSGANVLTF	TGTGCCTCGGGACACCCCTCCAGCTCTGGGGCCAACGTCCTGACTTTC
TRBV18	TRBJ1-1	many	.	CASSPQGSHTEAFF	TGTGCCAGCTCACCGCAAGGGAGCCACACTGAAGCTTTCTTT
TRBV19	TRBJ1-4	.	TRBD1	CASDATGAGEKLFF	TGTGCCAGTGATGCGACAGGGGCTGGAGAAAAACTGTTTTTT
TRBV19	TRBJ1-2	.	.	CASTLSGGGYGYTF	TGTGCCAGTACCCTATCGGGGGGCGGCTATGGCTACACCTTC
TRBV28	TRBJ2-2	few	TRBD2	CASSRAPPGTSGTGELFF	TGTGCCAGCAGCCGCGCCCCCCCCGGGACTAGCGGCACCGGGGAGCTGTTTTTT
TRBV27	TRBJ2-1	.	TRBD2	CASSSFGTSGRNGQFF	TGTGCCAGCAGTTCCTTTGGGACTAGCGGGCGCAATGGGCAGTTCTTC
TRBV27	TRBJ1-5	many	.	CASATGGSNQPQHF	TGTGCCAGCGCAACAGGAGGTAGCAATCAGCCCCAGCATTTT